This TCR beta chain was documented in a study of shared T cell receptors in the human thymus. Clones were read by immunoSEQ multiplex PCR, and TCRdb kept only the in-frame ones, dropping some. Of about 710,000 clones in the sample, 80% to 90% were seen once. CDR1 is SGHTA and CDR2 is FQGTGA in the germline V gene. V lost 0 bases to trimming and J lost 6 bases; unmatched junction nucleotides: 2. The length of the CDR3 is 13 residues. These data are also associated with another study on human thymus T cells. As reported in that work: Highly overlapping thymic repertoires in unrelated individuals were reported by related research.

The sequenced sample was thymocytes. This sequence originates from a boy under two years old with a congenital heart defect. The gene calls are TRBV7-3 and TRBJ2-7; 7 nucleotides line up with TRBD1. CDR3 protein: CASSLTKGAEQYF. DNA of the CDR3: TGTGCCAGCAGCTTAACGAAGGGGGCCGAGCAGTACTTC.